These 14 T cell receptor beta chains came from one sample sequenced in a study of shared clonotypes between healthy human individuals. The protocol was immunoSEQ multiplex PCR, while the TCRdb copy is restricted to in-frame clones and leaves out a portion. The sample consists of around 940,000 clones, 70% to 85% of them appearing once. The specimen sequenced was memory CD4+ T cells sorted from blood. Subset noted: CD45RA-negative fraction. The source of these receptors is a young man in good health.

This chain links TRBV6-5 with TRBJ1-5; D call uncertain. From germline, CDR1 is MNHEY and CDR2 SVGAGI. This CDR3 has 13 residues. Trimming shortened V by 5 bases and J by 4 bases, and 9 bases separated the two germline ends. CDR3 sequence (DNA): TGTGCCAGCAGTCCCTACTATAATCAGCCCCAGCATTTT. This encodes CASSPYYNQPQHF.

CDR3 sequence (DNA): TGTGCCATCAGTGAGTCAGGGAACATGAACACTGAAGCTTTCTTT. Its translation: CAISESGNMNTEAFF. The V call is TRBV10-3, the J call TRBJ1-1; D unresolved. The CDR3 sequence is 15 residues long. Germline CDR1 and CDR2: ENHRY and SYGVKD. V shed 0 bases and J shed 0 bases, with 8 bases lying between them.

The sample holds many counts of this clone. The CDR3 region has the DNA TGTGCCACCAGCAGGGGACTAGCGGTTAGCACAGATACGCAGTATTTT. It encodes CATSRGLAVSTDTQYF. The chain is built from TRBV15 and TRBJ2-3, with TRBD2 identical over 11 bases. The CDR3 consists of 16 residues. Looked up from germline, CDR1 is LNHNV and CDR2 is YYDKDF (reference sequence). Trimming removed 3 bases from V and 0 bases from J; junction bases left unmatched: 2.

The rearrangement joins TRBV15 to TRBJ2-2; 14 bases map to TRBD2. This CDR3 contains 19 residues. Germline V gene sequence: CDR1 LNHNV, CDR2 YYDKDF (reference sequence). Unmatched junction bases numbered 8, after V lost 0 bases and J lost 5 bases. CDR3 residues: CATSREQRLAGGLTGELFF. The CDR3 DNA sequence: TGTGCCACCAGCAGAGAACAAAGACTAGCGGGAGGGTTAACCGGGGAGCTGTTTTTT.

This clone was detected only once. This specimen includes other DNA sequences encoding the same CDR3. The V gene is TRBV19, the J gene TRBJ2-1; D may be TRBD2 (5 bases). This CDR3 contains 15 residues. V was shortened by 3 bases and J by 2 bases, with 11 bases between the two germline ends. Germline-derived CDR1 and CDR2 are LNHDA and SQIVND (reference sequence). CDR3 DNA: TGTGCCAGTAGTATCGAGGGCCCGACCTACAATGAGCAGTTCTTC. It yields the protein CASSIEGPTYNEQFF.

This chain joins TRBV7-9 and TRBJ2-6, with D possibly being TRBD1 (6 bases). V was clipped by 5 bases and J by 4 bases, with 15 bases between them. Germline V CDR1 and CDR2: SEHNR, FQNEAQ (reference sequence). This CDR3 has 16 amino acids. The chain's CDR3 is CASSPRTASGANVLTF. CDR3 sequence (DNA): TGTGCCAGCAGCCCCCGGACAGCCTCCGGGGCCAACGTCCTGACTTTC.

The chain joins TRBV12-5 to TRBJ2-7, with 10 bases that match TRBD2. The V and J ends lost 4 bases and 7 bases, in that order; junction bases with no gene match: 19. Germline assignment: CDR1 LGHNT and CDR2 FRNRAP. The CDR3 totals 18 residues. The CDR3 DNA reads as TGTGCTAGTGGTTCGCTGACAGGGTCTAGCGGGAGAGCTTCGGAGCAGTACTTC. This gives the protein CASGSLTGSSGRASEQYF.

The V gene is TRBV9, the J gene TRBJ2-2, with TRBD1 as a possible D gene (6 bases). Trimming removed 3 bases from V and 9 bases from J, with 12 bases in between. The V gene's germline CDR1 is SGDLS and CDR2 YYNGEE. This CDR3 is 13 amino acids long. The CDR3: CASSGRGARELFF. CDR3 in DNA: TGTGCCAGCAGCGGCAGGGGTGCCCGGGAGCTGTTTTTT.

The chain has TRBV18 and TRBJ2-5; no reliable D call. This CDR3 contains 13 residues. The V end was cut by 6 bases, the J end by 0 bases, with 8 bases between. Germline V gene sequence: CDR1 KGHSH, CDR2 LQKENI. CDR3 sequence reads: CASSLTYQETQYF. The CDR3 DNA follows: TGTGCCAGCTCGTTAACGTACCAAGAGACCCAGTACTTC.

This clone was seen a handful of times. The chain has TRBV30 and TRBJ1-1; D gene ambiguous. CDR3 length: 11 residues. The V end lost 5 bases, the J end lost 5 bases, and 9 bases lay between the germline ends. CDR1 and CDR2 from the germline V gene are GTSNPN and SVGIG (reference sequence). The CDR3 spells CAWDDRTEAFF. CDR3 DNA: TGTGCCTGGGACGATAGAACTGAAGCTTTCTTT.

This sequence joins TRBV29-1 and TRBJ1-1; D gene unclear. CDR3 size: 13 residues. Germline V gene lookup returns CDR1 SQVTM and CDR2 ANQGSEA. V lost 4 bases, J lost 4 bases, and 13 bases lay in between. CDR3 protein: CSVARTEFTEAFF. The CDR3 DNA sequence: TGCAGCGTTGCAAGAACAGAGTTCACTGAAGCTTTCTTT.

The chain links TRBV10-3 to TRBJ2-3; 8 bases map to TRBD2. Looked up from germline, CDR1 is ENHRY and CDR2 is SYGVKD. V shed 3 bases and J 0 bases; nucleotides not matched to a gene: 8. The CDR3 loop spans 17 amino acids. In DNA form, the CDR3 reads TGTGCCATCAGTGACCCGACTAGCGCCGTTAGCACAGATACGCAGTATTTT. Protein product: CAISDPTSAVSTDTQYF.

The chain is built from TRBV4-2 and TRBJ2-1; 7 positions agree with TRBD2. The V and J ends lost 1 base and 6 bases, in that order; junction bases with no gene match: 3. The germline V gene encodes CDR1 LGHNA and CDR2 YNFKEQ. The CDR3 runs 14 residues. CDR3 sequence: CASSQGLAGNEQFF. CDR3 coding DNA: TGTGCCAGCAGCCAAGGACTAGCAGGCAATGAGCAGTTCTTC.

For this clone: A read error may be the cause here, since a much bigger clone is one base away. The chain employs TRBV6-1 and TRBJ2-7; D is perhaps TRBD1 (6 bases). Germline CDR1 MNHNS, CDR2 SASEGT. CDR3 length: 12 residues. CDR3 bases: TGTGCCATCAGTGGGACAAACTACGAGCAGTACTTC. Protein: CAISGTNYEQYF.